This is a list of T cell receptor beta chains from one sample in a study of blood T cell repertoires in COVID-19. Repertoires were generated with immunoSEQ multiplex PCR, while TCRdb's copy carries only in-frame clones and drops some. The sample lists about 98,000 clones, about four fifths occurring once. The material sequenced was peripheral blood. Receptors originate from a man between 65 and 85 years old with acute or convalescent COVID-19. CDR3s include the opening cysteine and the closing phenylalanine or tryptophan. D genes are given only for firm matches. A row's size may be missing; if present it is once, few, many or a size class.

j_call clone_size v_call d_call cdr3_aa cdr3_nt
TRBJ2-1 NA TRBV2 TRBD1 CASSPDRGSYNEQFF TGTGCCAGCAGTCCCGACAGGGGGTCCTACAATGAGCAGTTCTTC
TRBJ2-5 NA TRBV9 NA CASSVAPGRRGETQYF TGTGCCAGCAGCGTCGCCCCCGGGAGACGAGGAGAGACCCAGTACTTC
TRBJ1-1 NA TRBV4-1 TRBD1 CASSQRVGQGAEAFF TGCGCCAGCAGCCAACGGGTAGGGCAGGGGGCTGAAGCTTTCTTT
TRBJ1-1 NA TRBV27 TRBD1 CASSLEGQGPTEAFF TGTGCCAGCAGTTTAGAGGGACAGGGTCCCACTGAAGCTTTCTTT
TRBJ2-5 NA TRBV11-3 NA CASSSRYQETQYF TGTGCCAGCAGCTCCAGGTACCAAGAGACCCAGTACTTC
TRBJ2-3 NA TRBV4-2 TRBD2 CASSSGGSGTDTQYF TGTGCCAGCAGCTCTGGCGGGAGTGGAACAGATACGCAGTATTTT
TRBJ2-7 many TRBV11-2 NA CASSLYSGATYEQYF TGTGCCAGCAGCTTATACAGCGGAGCCACCTACGAGCAGTACTTC
TRBJ2-1 NA TRBV30 NA CAWAGSSVNEQFF TGTGCCTGGGCCGGTTCTAGCGTCAATGAGCAGTTCTTC
TRBJ2-3 NA TRBV24-1 NA CATSDSKDNRDTQYF TGTGCCACCAGTGACAGTAAGGATAACAGGGATACGCAGTATTTT
TRBJ2-5 NA TRBV25-1 NA CASSRREMEETQYF TGTGCCAGCAGCCGGAGGGAGATGGAAGAGACCCAGTACTTC
TRBJ1-2 NA TRBV5-6 TRBD1 CASSYDRDGYTF TGTGCCAGCAGCTATGACAGGGACGGCTACACCTTC
TRBJ1-6 NA TRBV30 TRBD1 CAWSGDSLDSPLHF TGTGCCTGGAGCGGGGACAGCCTGGACTCACCCCTCCACTTT
TRBJ1-1 NA TRBV12-3/TRBV12-4 NA CASSLGGPEAFF TGTGCCAGCAGTTTGGGGGGGCCTGAAGCTTTCTTT